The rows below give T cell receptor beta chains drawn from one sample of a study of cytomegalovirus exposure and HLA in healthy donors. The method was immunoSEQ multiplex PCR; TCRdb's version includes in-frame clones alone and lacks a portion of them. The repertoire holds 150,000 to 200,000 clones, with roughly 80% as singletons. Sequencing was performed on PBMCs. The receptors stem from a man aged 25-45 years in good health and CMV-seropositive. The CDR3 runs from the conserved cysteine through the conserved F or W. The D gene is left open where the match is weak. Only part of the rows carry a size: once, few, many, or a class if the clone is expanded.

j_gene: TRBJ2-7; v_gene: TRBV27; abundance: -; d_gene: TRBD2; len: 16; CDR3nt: TGTGCCAGCCGGGAGGAGGGGACTAGCGGATCCTACGAGCAGTACTTC; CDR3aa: CASREEGTSGSYEQYF
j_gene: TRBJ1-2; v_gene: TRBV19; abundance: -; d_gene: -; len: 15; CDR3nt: TGTGCCAGTAGCGCCGCCCGGGGGTCCGACGTAGGCTACACCTTC; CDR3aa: CASSAARGSDVGYTF
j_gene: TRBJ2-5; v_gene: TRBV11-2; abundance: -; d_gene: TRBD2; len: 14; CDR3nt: TGTGCCAGCAGCTCCGGGGGGGCCGTGGAGACCCAGTACTTC; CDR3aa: CASSSGGAVETQYF
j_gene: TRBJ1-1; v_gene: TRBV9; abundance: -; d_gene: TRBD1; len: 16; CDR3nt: TGTGCCAGCAGCGCCGGGACAGGGGGAGGGAACACTGAAGCTTTCTTT; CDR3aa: CASSAGTGGGNTEAFF
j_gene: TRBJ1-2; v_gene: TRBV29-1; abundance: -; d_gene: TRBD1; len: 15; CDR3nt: TGCAGCGGTGGGACAGGGGATTATGCTAACTATGGCTACACCTTC; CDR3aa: CSGGTGDYANYGYTF
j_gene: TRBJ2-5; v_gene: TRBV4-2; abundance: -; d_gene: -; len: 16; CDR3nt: TGTGCCAGCAGCCAAGACATTCAGAGGGAAGGAGAGACCCAGTACTTC; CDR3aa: CASSQDIQREGETQYF
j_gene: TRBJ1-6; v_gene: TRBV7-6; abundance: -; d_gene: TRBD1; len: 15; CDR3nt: TGTGCCAGCAGCTCAGGGACAGGGGATAATTCACCCCTCCACTTT; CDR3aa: CASSSGTGDNSPLHF
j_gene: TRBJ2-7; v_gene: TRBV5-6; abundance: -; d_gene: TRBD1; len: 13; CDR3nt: TGTGCCAGCAGCTTGGGACAGGGCTGGGAGCAGTACTTC; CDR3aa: CASSLGQGWEQYF
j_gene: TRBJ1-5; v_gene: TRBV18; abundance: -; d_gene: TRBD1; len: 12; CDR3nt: TGTGCCAGCTCACCGGACAGGGGGCCCCAGCATTTT; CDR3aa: CASSPDRGPQHF
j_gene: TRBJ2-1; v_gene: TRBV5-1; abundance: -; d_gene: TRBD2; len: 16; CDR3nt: TGCGCCAGCAGAATGACTAGCGGGGGGGCAGGGGATGAGCAGTTCTTC; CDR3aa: CASRMTSGGAGDEQFF
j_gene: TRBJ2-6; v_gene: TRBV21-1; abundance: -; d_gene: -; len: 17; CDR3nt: TGTGCCAGCAGCTACCCCCAGGGGGCTACTGGGGCCAACGTCCTGACTTTC; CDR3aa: CASSYPQGATGANVLTF
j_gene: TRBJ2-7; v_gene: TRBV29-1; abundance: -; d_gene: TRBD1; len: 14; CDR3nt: TGCAGCGCAAACGCCCCGGGACAGACCGACGAGCAGTACTTC; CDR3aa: CSANAPGQTDEQYF
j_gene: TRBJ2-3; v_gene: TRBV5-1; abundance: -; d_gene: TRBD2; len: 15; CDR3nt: TGCGCCAGCAGCGCACTAGCGGGGGGAATAGATACGCAGTATTTT; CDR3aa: CASSALAGGIDTQYF
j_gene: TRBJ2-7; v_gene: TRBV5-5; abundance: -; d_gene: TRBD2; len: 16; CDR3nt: TGTGCCAGCAGCAGTGGGACTAGCGGGAGGCCCTACGAGCAGTACTTC; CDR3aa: CASSSGTSGRPYEQYF
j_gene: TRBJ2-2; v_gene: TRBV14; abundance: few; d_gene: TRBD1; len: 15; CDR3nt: TGTGCCAGCAGTTGGGGACAGGGGGACACCGGGGAGCTGTTTTTT; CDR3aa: CASSWGQGDTGELFF
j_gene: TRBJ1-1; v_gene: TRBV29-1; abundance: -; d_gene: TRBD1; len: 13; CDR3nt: TGCAGCGTTGAAAGGCAGGGGGCCCCTGAAGCTTTCTTT; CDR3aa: CSVERQGAPEAFF
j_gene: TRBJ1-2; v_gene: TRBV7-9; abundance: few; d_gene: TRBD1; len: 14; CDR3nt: TGTGCCAGCAGCTTAAACAGGGGAAGCTATGGCTACACCTTC; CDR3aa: CASSLNRGSYGYTF
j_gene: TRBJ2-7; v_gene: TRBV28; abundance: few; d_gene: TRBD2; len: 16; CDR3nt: TGTGCCAGCAGTTCCCCGAGGGAGCGGGACTCCTACGAGCAGTACTTC; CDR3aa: CASSSPRERDSYEQYF
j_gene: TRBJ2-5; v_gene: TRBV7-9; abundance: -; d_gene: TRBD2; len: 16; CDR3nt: TGTGCCAGCAGCTTAGGGACGGGGGGGCGGTTGGAGACCCAGTACTTC; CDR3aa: CASSLGTGGRLETQYF
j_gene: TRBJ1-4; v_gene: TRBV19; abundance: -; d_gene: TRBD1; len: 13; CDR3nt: TGTGCCAGTAGTATGGACAGGGCGAAAAAACTGTTTTTT; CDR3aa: CASSMDRAKKLFF
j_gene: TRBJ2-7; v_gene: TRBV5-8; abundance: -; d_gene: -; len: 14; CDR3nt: TGTGCCAGCAGCTTGGGGCAGGGTAGGAACGAGCAGTACTTC; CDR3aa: CASSLGQGRNEQYF
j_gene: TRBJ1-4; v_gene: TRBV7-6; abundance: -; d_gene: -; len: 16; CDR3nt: TGTGCCAGCAGCAGCGAGGGAGGGCAGGGTAGGGGAAAACTATTTTTT; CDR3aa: CASSSEGGQGRGKLFF
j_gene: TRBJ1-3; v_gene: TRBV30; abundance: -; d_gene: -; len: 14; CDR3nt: TGTGCCTGGAGTAGGGGTACCACTGGAAACACCATATATTTT; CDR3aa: CAWSRGTTGNTIYF
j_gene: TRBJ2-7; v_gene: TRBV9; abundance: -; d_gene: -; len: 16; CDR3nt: TGTGCCAGCAGCGTAGGTGGGTCGGGGGTAGCCTACGAGCAGTACTTC; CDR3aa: CASSVGGSGVAYEQYF
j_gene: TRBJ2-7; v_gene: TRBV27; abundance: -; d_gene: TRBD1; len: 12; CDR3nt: TGTGCCAGCAGCTTGACAGGGCGCGAGCAGTACTTC; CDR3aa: CASSLTGREQYF
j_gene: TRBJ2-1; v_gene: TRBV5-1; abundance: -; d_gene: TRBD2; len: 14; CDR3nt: TGCGCCAGCAGCTTGGCAGCGGGAGCGAATGAGCAGTTCTTC; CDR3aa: CASSLAAGANEQFF
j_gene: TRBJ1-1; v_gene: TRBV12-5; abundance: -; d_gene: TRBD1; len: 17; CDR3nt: TGTGCTAGTGGTTTGCCATGGGCGAGACAGGGGTACACTGAAGCTTTCTTT; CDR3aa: CASGLPWARQGYTEAFF
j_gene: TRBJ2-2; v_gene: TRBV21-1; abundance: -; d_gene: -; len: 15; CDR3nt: TGTGCCAGCAGCAAAGCCCCAGGGGAGATAGGGGAGCTGTTTTTT; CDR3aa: CASSKAPGEIGELFF
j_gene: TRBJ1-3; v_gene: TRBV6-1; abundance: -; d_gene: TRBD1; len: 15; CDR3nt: TGTGCCACAGCAATTGGGGACAGCGGTGGAAACACCATATATTTT; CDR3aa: CATAIGDSGGNTIYF